Following are 16 T cell receptor beta chains from one sample sequenced in a study of T cells after yellow fever vaccination. Each CDR3 protein is one row after TCRdb ran MiXCR on the 5' RACE reads. The sample has around 160,000 distinct CDR3 sequences, 6% to 7.5% seen once. The material was CD4+ T cells sorted from PBMCs, obtained about 5 days after the first yellow fever vaccination. The receptor source for this set is a man younger than 35 who received the YFV17D yellow fever vaccine.

The J gene is TRBJ1-2, the V gene TRBV19, with 8 bases identical to TRBD1. With V trimmed by 1 base and J by 4 bases, 2 bases remained unmatched. This CDR3 spans 14 amino acids. Germline V lookup: CDR1 LNHDA, CDR2 SQIVND (reference sequence). The CDR3 DNA sequence: TGTGCCAGTAGTATAGGCGGACAGGGCTATGGCTACACCTTC. Protein: CASSIGGQGYGYTF. Full variable domain (outside the CDR3, taken from reference TRBV19 and TRBJ1-2): DGGITQSPKYLFRKEGQNVTLSCEQNLNHDAMYWYRQDPGQGLRLIYYSQIVNDFQKGDIAEGYSVSREKKESFPLTVTSAQKNPTAFYLCASSIGGQGYGYTFGSGTRLTVV.

V gene TRBV28 combines with J gene TRBJ1-2; the D is unclear. Germline CDR1 reads MDHEN; CDR2 reads SYDVKM. Trimming stripped 7 bases from V and 0 bases from J, with 9 bases between. This CDR3 has 13 residues. The CDR3 sequence is CASNLQPNYGYTF. CDR3 sequence (DNA): TGTGCCAGCAATCTACAGCCTAACTATGGCTACACCTTC.

This clonotype has ten or more counts. This sequence joins TRBV14 and TRBJ2-5; perhaps TRBD1 as D (5 bases). The V end lost 2 bases, the J end lost 9 bases, and 10 bases lay between the germline ends. Germline CDR1 SGHDN, CDR2 FVKESK. The CDR3 spans 12 residues. DNA of the CDR3: TGTGCCAGCAGCCAACCTGACAGCTCCCAGTACTTC. It encodes CASSQPDSSQYF.

The chain's CDR3 is CASSPISISGVPWEQYF. DNA of the CDR3: TGTGCCAGCAGCCCGATTAGCATTAGCGGGGTACCCTGGGAGCAGTACTTC. The chain is built from TRBV7-2 and TRBJ2-7, with 8 bases that match TRBD2. After removal of 5 bases from V and 7 bases from J, the junction contained 19 bases not matched to a gene. CDR3 length equals 17 residues. The germline CDR1 and CDR2 sequences are SGHTA and FQGNSA.

This clonotype was detected many times. V and J are TRBV20-1 and TRBJ1-4; D is unresolved. The V gene's germline CDR1 is DFQATT and CDR2 SNEGSKA (reference sequence). CDR3 length: 15 amino acids. V lost 5 bases, J lost 1 base, and 14 bases lay in between. CDR3 region: CSASDPRGTNEKLFF. The DNA of the CDR3 is TGCAGTGCTTCTGACCCAAGAGGAACTAATGAAAAACTGTTTTTT.

This clonotype appeared a few times. The chain combines TRBV3-1 with TRBJ2-4; D is possibly TRBD2 (5 bases). CDR3 length: 13 amino acids. Germline CDR1 and CDR2: LGHDT and YNNKEL (reference sequence). The V gene lost 1 base and the J gene lost 7 bases, with 8 bases spanning the gap. CDR3 loop: CASSQASGNIQYF. In DNA form, the CDR3 reads TGTGCCAGCAGCCAAGCCAGCGGTAACATTCAGTACTTC. Full variable domain (outside the CDR3, taken from reference TRBV3-1 and TRBJ2-4): DTAVSQTPKYLVTQMGNDKSIKCEQNLGHDTMYWYKQDSKKFLKIMFSYNNKELIINETVPNRFSPKSPDKAHLNLHINSLELGDSAVYFCASSQASGNIQYFGAGTRLSVL.

The chain recombines TRBV5-4 with TRBJ2-3; perhaps TRBD2 as D (6 bases). Germline V gene lookup returns CDR1 SGHNT and CDR2 YYREEE (reference sequence). The CDR3 spans 14 residues. Trimming took 4 bases from V and 2 from J, leaving 11 bases between them. The CDR3 nucleotides are TGTGCCAGCAGCCTCCGGGACTTCACAGATACGCAGTATTTT. Its translation is CASSLRDFTDTQYF.

The table lists this clonotype with many counts. The chain combines TRBV4-2 with TRBJ2-5; D might be TRBD2 (7 bases). Deletions cut 0 bases from V and 5 bases from J, with 19 bases between. There are 17 residues in the CDR3. Germline V gene lookup returns CDR1 LGHNA and CDR2 YNFKEQ. CDR3 nucleotide sequence: TGTGCCAGCAGCCAAGATCAGGGCGGGGGCCTTGATGAGACCCAGTACTTC. Translating gives CASSQDQGGGLDETQYF.

In this sample, this clonotype turned up once. This may come from a read error, since a much larger clone is one base off. This chain links TRBV4-2 with TRBJ1-1; D gene unclear. The CDR3 runs 14 residues. Trimming cost V 5 bases and J 1 base, with 11 bases left between them. The V gene's germline CDR1 is LGHNA and CDR2 YNFKEQ. In DNA form, the CDR3 reads TGTGCCAGCAGCAATTATGAGAGGAACACTGAAGCTTTCTTT. As protein: CASSNYERNTEAFF.

The chain recombines TRBV6-2 or TRBV6-3 with TRBJ1-5, with a possible D match to TRBD1 (6 bases). The CDR3 is 14 amino acids. V lost 6 bases to trimming and J lost 6 bases, with 15 bases between them. Germline V gene data show CDR1 as MNHEY and CDR2 as SVGEGT. The CDR3 region has the DNA TGTGCCAGCAGGGATACAGGGAAGGGTCAGCCCCAGCATTTT. This translates into CASRDTGKGQPQHF.

Regarding this clonotype: This may be a read error, as it is one base from a much larger clone. The rearrangement links TRBV11-2 to TRBJ2-2, with D perhaps being TRBD1 or TRBD2 (5 bases each). Between the trimmed V and J ends, which lost 1 base and 5 bases, there was a span of 11 bases. The CDR3 spans 15 residues. CDR1 is SGHAT and CDR2 is FQNNGV in the germline V gene. CDR3 region: CASSLVGWGTGELFF. CDR3 nucleotides: TGTGCCAGCAGCTTAGTTGGTTGGGGGACCGGGGAGCTGTTTTTT. The whole variable domain, remainder taken from reference TRBV11-2 and TRBJ2-2, is EAGVAQSPRYKIIEKRQSVAFWCNPISGHATLYWYQQILGQGPKLLIQFQNNGVVDDSQLPKDRFSAERLKGVDSTLKIQPAKLEDSAVYLCASSLVGWGTGELFFGEGSRLTVL.

This clonotype has ten or more counts. The gene calls are TRBV7-2 and TRBJ2-5; weak D call: TRBD2 (5 bases). Germline CDR1 is SGHTA and CDR2 is FQGNSA. The V gene lost 5 bases and the J gene lost 4 bases, with 11 bases spanning the gap. This CDR3 has 13 amino acids. CDR3: CASSPRAGETQYF. For the CDR3, the DNA is TGTGCCAGCAGCCCCCGTGCGGGAGAGACCCAGTACTTC.

This clonotype occurred a few times. The chain employs TRBV12-3 or TRBV12-4 and TRBJ2-6; 7 bases are shared with TRBD1. J was trimmed by 0 bases and V by 5 bases; bases with no gene match: 7. The CDR3 loop spans 17 amino acids. Here the CDR3 reads CASSRTGVLSGANVLTF. The CDR3 DNA reads TGTGCCAGCAGTCGAACAGGGGTTCTCTCTGGGGCCAACGTCCTGACTTTC.

This clonotype was seen ten or more times. The J gene is TRBJ2-3, the V gene TRBV14, with D maybe TRBD2 (6 bases). The ends were cut back, 1 base at V and 1 base at J, with 15 bases in the middle. CDR1 is SGHDN and CDR2 is FVKESK in the germline V gene. CDR3 length: 17 amino acids. CDR3: CASSQASRGWGTDTQYF. The CDR3, as DNA: TGTGCCAGCAGCCAAGCGTCGCGGGGTTGGGGCACAGATACGCAGTATTTT.

This clonotype was picked up a small number of times. The chain recombines TRBV5-4 with TRBJ2-3, with D perhaps matching TRBD2 (5 bases). Trimming left V 1 base short and J 6 bases short, with 12 bases between. The germline gives CDR1 SGHNT, CDR2 YYREEE (reference sequence). The length of the CDR3 is 14 residues. The CDR3 DNA reads TGTGCCAGCAGCTTGTCCTCAACGGGGGATACGCAGTATTTT. Translated: CASSLSSTGDTQYF.

The table lists this clonotype with many counts. CDR3 in DNA: TGTGCCAGCAGCCAAGAGCACACGAACACCGGGGAGCTGTTTTTT. It is translated as CASSQEHTNTGELFF. The rearrangement links TRBV4-2 to TRBJ2-2; D remains ambiguous. Germline-derived CDR1 and CDR2 are LGHNA and YNFKEQ. V lost 0 bases to trimming and J lost 0 bases, with 5 bases between them. This CDR3 is 15 amino acids long.